Here is one TCR beta chain with its context. As yet, its antigen is unknown. Profiling relied on immunoSEQ multiplex PCR, and the TCRdb table lists in-frame clones only, not all of them. This sample has some 1.4 million clones; approximately 96% occur once, and the top ten carry approximately 1.1%. V lost 5 bases and J lost 9, with 20 bases in between. In germline, CDR1 is SEHNR, CDR2 FQNEAQ (reference sequence). This CDR3 region has 15 residues. The sample belongs to a study of shared clonotypes between healthy human individuals. Study results and caveats: A handful of donors had around 5% of their naive CD4 clonotypes in common.

The source material was naive CD4+ T cells sorted from blood. The subset was: CD45RA+ positively selected. The source of this sequence is a man aged 25-45 years in good health. V gene TRBV7-9 combines with J gene TRBJ2-1, with a possible D match to TRBD2 (6 bases). The CDR3 nucleotides are TGTGCCAGCAGCCAAACGGGGGTAGTGGAGGTTGAGCAGTTCTTC. Protein product: CASSQTGVVEVEQFF.